These T cell receptor beta chains were read from a single sample in a study of post-analysis software for immune sequencing data. TCRdb re-derived calls from the PCR reads in MiXCR, one entry per CDR3 protein. The top ten hold about 3.4% of the sample, which has around 200,000 distinct CDR3 sequences, 25% to 30% seen once. Material: blood. The receptors originated from a girl aged 2 to 17 with multiple sclerosis. CDR3s include the opening cysteine and the closing phenylalanine or tryptophan. The order of the fields is V gene, J gene, CDR3 protein.

>TRBV7-9|TRBJ2-5
CASEVGLGETQYF
>TRBV12-3/TRBV12-4|TRBJ2-5
CASSSQGLGFVQYF
>TRBV20-1|TRBJ2-5
CSARLAGGYEETQYF
>TRBV21-1|TRBJ2-7
CASSRELASGTNEQYF
>TRBV20-1|TRBJ1-4
CSAKGGPNEKLFF
>TRBV3-1|TRBJ2-7
CASSQGSSYEQYF
>TRBV5-1|TRBJ1-6
CASSDRVGSPLHF
>TRBV7-2|TRBJ2-2
CASSLGSMGGELFF
>TRBV6-5|TRBJ2-2
CASSYGVGNANTGELFF
>TRBV12-3/TRBV12-4|TRBJ1-2
CASSFLQGGEGYTF
>TRBV3-1|TRBJ2-3
CASSHRSRGSTDTQYF
>TRBV28|TRBJ1-2
CASSRGGVGYGYTF
>TRBV2|TRBJ2-3
CASSEADGSGEDTQYF
>TRBV10-2|TRBJ2-7
CASSESGGTALIYEQYF
>TRBV7-9|TRBJ1-1
CASSLRTPGDTEAFF
>TRBV6-5|TRBJ1-1
CASSLHRNTEAFF
>TRBV20-1|TRBJ2-3
CSARGGGAPDTQYF
>TRBV6-5|TRBJ2-7
CASRTQGSYEQYF
>TRBV28|TRBJ1-5
CASSFWQGTKSNQPQHF
>TRBV12-3/TRBV12-4|TRBJ1-2
CASSLSSRELFGYTF
>TRBV24-1|TRBJ2-1
CATSDRGDYNEQFF
>TRBV6-1|TRBJ2-7
CASRGSAAAYEQYF
>TRBV5-1|TRBJ2-7
CASRKGQGIRSPYEQYF
>TRBV7-3|TRBJ1-1
CASSRGVRTEAFF
>TRBV29-1|TRBJ2-1
CSVEGRPAHPQFF
>TRBV15|TRBJ2-7
CATSRRGREQYF
>TRBV7-9|TRBJ1-1
CASSQKPGLRAEAFF
>TRBV6-6|TRBJ2-6
CASSYRLSRGVLTF
>TRBV12-5|TRBJ2-6
CASGSRSRAGANVLTF
>TRBV5-1|TRBJ1-1
CASSLAPQGQTEAFF
>TRBV27|TRBJ2-5
CASSSYPTSGGSQETQYF
>TRBV5-1|TRBJ2-3
CASNPSLFTDTQYF
>TRBV6-6|TRBJ1-1
CASSPRGSTEAFF
>TRBV28|TRBJ2-3
CASRPGLAGVGTQYF
>TRBV20-1|TRBJ2-3
CSARKGAFSGSGDTQYF
>TRBV6-2/TRBV6-3|TRBJ1-2
CASSYGTGGNYGYTF
>TRBV6-5|TRBJ1-2
CASSSRLGQPSNYGYTF
>TRBV5-5|TRBJ1-1
CASSSGGSLLNTEAFF
>TRBV14|TRBJ2-7
CASSKSGQGAYEQYF
>TRBV7-3|TRBJ2-4
CASSLRDSGVAKNIQYF
>TRBV20-1|TRBJ2-1
CSARVNWADNEQFF
>TRBV18|TRBJ2-7
CASSQAGAYEQYF
>TRBV10-1|TRBJ2-3
CASSRESTDTQYF
>TRBV7-9|TRBJ2-7
CASRLSEQGLYEQYF
>TRBV6-5|TRBJ2-1
CASSLDRDWLGNEQFF
>TRBV7-2|TRBJ1-2
CASSLRSSRKFSLSGYTF
>TRBV4-1|TRBJ1-6
CASSPFRGDSPLHF
>TRBV28|TRBJ2-3
CASSPRQFTDTQYF
>TRBV2|TRBJ2-1
CASGQNYNEQFF
>TRBV28|TRBJ1-2
CASVTGVYGYTF